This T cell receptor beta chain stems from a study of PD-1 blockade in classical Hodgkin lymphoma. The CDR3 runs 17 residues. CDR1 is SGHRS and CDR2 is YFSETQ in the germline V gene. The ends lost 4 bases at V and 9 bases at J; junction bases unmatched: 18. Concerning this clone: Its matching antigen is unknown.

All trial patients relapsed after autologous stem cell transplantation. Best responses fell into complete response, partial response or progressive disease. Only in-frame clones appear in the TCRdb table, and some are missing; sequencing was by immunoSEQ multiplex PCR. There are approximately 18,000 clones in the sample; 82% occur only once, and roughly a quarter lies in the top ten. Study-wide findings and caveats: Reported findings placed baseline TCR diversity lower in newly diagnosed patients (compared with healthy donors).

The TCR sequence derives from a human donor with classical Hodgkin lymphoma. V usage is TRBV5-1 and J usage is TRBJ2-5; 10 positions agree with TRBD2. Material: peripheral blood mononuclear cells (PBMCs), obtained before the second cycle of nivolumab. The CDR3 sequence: CASSNSMGTSAVRAQYF. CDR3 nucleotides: TGCGCCAGCAGCAACTCCATGGGGACTAGCGCGGTCCGGGCCCAGTACTTC.